The present TCR beta chain was sequenced within a study of sequential checkpoint blockade in melanoma. Study at large: Randomization was 1:1 between first-line nivolumab→ipilimumab and ipilimumab→nivolumab. Both treatment sequences were followed by maintenance nivolumab.

V lost 0 bases, J lost 3 bases, and 9 bases lay in between. CDR1 is LGHNA and CDR2 is YNFKEQ in the germline V gene. The CDR3 is made up of 14 amino acids. Treatment denoted: randomized to nivolumab then ipilimumab (arm A) or the reverse (arm B). None of the patients previously received DNA-damaging chemotherapy. From thawed PBMCs, live CD3+CD8+ cells negative for CD19 and CD56 were sorted. Here immunoSEQ multiplex PCR was the method, and the copy in TCRdb shows in-frame clones only, minus some. This table has about 1,500 clones, around 60% appearing once. This TCR came from a human patient with melanoma. Some clones in this sample may be carry-over from other donors' samples. The material sequenced was CD8+ T cells sorted from blood (inferred from file names), taken from a patient given nivolumab and ipilimumab in sequence. This chain links TRBV4-2 with TRBJ2-7; D possibly corresponds to TRBD2 (5 bases). The CDR3 loop reads CASSQEADGYEQYF. The CDR3 DNA sequence: TGTGCCAGCAGCCAAGAAGCGGATGGCTACGAGCAGTACTTC.